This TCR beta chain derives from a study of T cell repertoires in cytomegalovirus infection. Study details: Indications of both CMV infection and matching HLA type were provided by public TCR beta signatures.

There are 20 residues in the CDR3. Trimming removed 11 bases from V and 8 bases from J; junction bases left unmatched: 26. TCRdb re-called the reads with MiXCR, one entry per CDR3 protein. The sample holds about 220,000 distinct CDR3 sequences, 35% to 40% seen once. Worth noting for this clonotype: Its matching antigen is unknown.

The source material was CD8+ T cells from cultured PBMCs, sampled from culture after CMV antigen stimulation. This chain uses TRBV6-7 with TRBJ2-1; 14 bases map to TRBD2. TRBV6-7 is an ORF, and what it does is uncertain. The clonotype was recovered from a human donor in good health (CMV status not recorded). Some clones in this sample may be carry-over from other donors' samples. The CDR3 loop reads CAGIFKPIGTSGSMFYEQFF. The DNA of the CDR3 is TGTGCCGGCATATTCAAACCGATTGGGACTAGCGGGAGTATGTTCTATGAGCAGTTCTTC.